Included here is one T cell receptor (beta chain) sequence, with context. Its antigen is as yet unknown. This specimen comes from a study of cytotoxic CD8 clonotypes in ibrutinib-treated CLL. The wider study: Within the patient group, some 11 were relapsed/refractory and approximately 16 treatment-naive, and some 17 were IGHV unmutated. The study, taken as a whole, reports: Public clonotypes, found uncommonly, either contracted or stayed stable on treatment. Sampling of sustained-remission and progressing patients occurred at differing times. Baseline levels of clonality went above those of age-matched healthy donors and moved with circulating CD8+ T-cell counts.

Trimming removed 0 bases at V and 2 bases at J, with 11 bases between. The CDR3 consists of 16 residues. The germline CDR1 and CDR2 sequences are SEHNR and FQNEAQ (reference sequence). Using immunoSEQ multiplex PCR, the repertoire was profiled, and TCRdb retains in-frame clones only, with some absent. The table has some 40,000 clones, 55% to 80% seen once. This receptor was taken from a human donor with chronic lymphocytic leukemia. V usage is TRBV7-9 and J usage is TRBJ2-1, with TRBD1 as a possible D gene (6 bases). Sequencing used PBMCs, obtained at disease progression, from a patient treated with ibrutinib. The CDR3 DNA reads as TGTGCCAGCAGCTTAGCTTTGGGGGCCACCTACAATGAGCAGTTCTTC. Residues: CASSLALGATYNEQFF.